The rows below give T cell receptor beta chains drawn from one sample of a study of cytomegalovirus exposure and HLA in healthy donors. Sequencing used immunoSEQ multiplex PCR; TCRdb keeps in-frame clones, though not all of them. The sample consists of about 190,000 clones, 81% of them appearing once. Sequences were obtained from PBMCs. The receptors stem from a man aged 45 to 65 in good health and CMV-seronegative. The CDR3 runs from the conserved cysteine through the conserved F or W. A D gene is named only where the DNA matches it firmly. The size field is filled for only some rows; it gives once, few, many or a size class.

J: TRBJ1-5
V: TRBV4-1
size: -
D: -
CDR3: CASSQISASNQPQHF
DNA: TGCGCCAGCAGCCAAATCAGTGCTAGCAATCAGCCCCAGCATTTT

J: TRBJ2-3
V: TRBV27
size: -
D: -
CDR3: CASSSVDTQYF
DNA: TGTGCCAGCAGTTCGGTAGATACGCAGTATTTT

J: TRBJ2-1
V: TRBV28
size: -
D: -
CDR3: CASSLGTSLYNEQFF
DNA: TGTGCCAGCAGTTTGGGGACATCGCTCTACAATGAGCAGTTCTTC

J: TRBJ2-7
V: TRBV7-9
size: once
D: -
CDR3: CASSLSSDSSNEQYF
DNA: TGTGCCAGCAGCTTAAGCTCGGACAGTTCCAATGAGCAGTACTTC

J: TRBJ2-7
V: TRBV7-9
size: -
D: TRBD1
CDR3: CASSLYDRGEQYF
DNA: TGTGCCAGCAGCTTATACGACAGGGGCGAGCAGTACTTC

J: TRBJ1-5
V: TRBV4-1
size: -
D: TRBD1
CDR3: CASSQGQGTQPQHF
DNA: TGCGCCAGCAGCCAAGGACAGGGAACCCAGCCCCAGCATTTT

J: TRBJ1-2
V: TRBV6-5
size: -
D: TRBD1
CDR3: CASKDRGVGYTF
DNA: TGTGCCAGCAAGGACAGGGGTGTTGGCTACACCTTC

J: TRBJ2-7
V: TRBV7-2
size: few
D: -
CDR3: CASSVVGGEQYF
DNA: TGTGCCAGCAGCGTCGTTGGGGGGGAGCAGTACTTC

J: TRBJ2-7
V: TRBV5-1
size: -
D: TRBD1
CDR3: CASSGGQGAYEQYF
DNA: TGCGCCAGCAGCGGCGGACAGGGGGCCTACGAGCAGTACTTC

J: TRBJ1-1
V: TRBV6-1
size: -
D: -
CDR3: CASSDWGRTTEAFF
DNA: TGTGCCAGCAGCGATTGGGGCAGGACCACTGAAGCTTTCTTT

J: TRBJ2-3
V: TRBV6-1
size: -
D: TRBD2
CDR3: CASRLAGGSTDTQYF
DNA: TGTGCCAGCAGGCTAGCGGGGGGGAGCACAGATACGCAGTATTTT

J: TRBJ1-1
V: TRBV25-1
size: -
D: TRBD1
CDR3: CASTGDRTAFF
DNA: TGTGCCAGCACTGGGGACAGAACGGCTTTCTTT

J: TRBJ1-1
V: TRBV25-1
size: -
D: TRBD1
CDR3: CASKGAAARGTEAFF
DNA: TGTGCCAGCAAGGGGGCGGCCGCCCGGGGGACTGAAGCTTTCTTT

J: TRBJ2-7
V: TRBV27
size: -
D: TRBD2
CDR3: CASSFLGTSSGEQYF
DNA: TGTGCCAGCAGTTTCCTCGGGACTAGCAGTGGCGAGCAGTACTTC

J: TRBJ2-7
V: TRBV7-2
size: -
D: -
CDR3: CASSLARDSLEQYF
DNA: TGTGCCAGCAGCTTAGCCCGGGACTCCCTGGAGCAGTACTTC

J: TRBJ2-3
V: TRBV7-9
size: -
D: TRBD2
CDR3: CASSPGLAGGSTYTQYF
DNA: TGTGCCAGCAGCCCCGGACTAGCGGGGGGATCCACTTATACGCAGTATTTT

J: TRBJ1-1
V: TRBV7-3
size: -
D: -
CDR3: CASSSGANTEAFF
DNA: TGTGCCAGCAGCTCAGGGGCTAACACTGAAGCTTTCTTT

J: TRBJ1-4
V: TRBV7-6
size: -
D: TRBD1
CDR3: CASSAGQRGYNEKLFF
DNA: TGTGCCAGCAGCGCGGGACAGCGAGGCTACAATGAAAAACTGTTTTTT

J: TRBJ2-1
V: TRBV5-4
size: -
D: TRBD1
CDR3: CASSFDRGRQFF
DNA: TGTGCCAGCAGCTTTGACAGGGGGCGGCAGTTCTTC

J: TRBJ1-2
V: TRBV7-2
size: -
D: -
CDR3: CASSLGVLYGYTF
DNA: TGTGCCAGCAGCTTAGGAGTCCTCTATGGCTACACCTTC

J: TRBJ2-1
V: TRBV10-3
size: -
D: TRBD1
CDR3: CAISEFTGGNEQFF
DNA: TGTGCCATCAGTGAGTTTACAGGGGGCAATGAGCAGTTCTTC

J: TRBJ2-2
V: TRBV7-3
size: -
D: -
CDR3: CASSLAGAGELFF
DNA: TGTGCCAGCAGCCTGGCCGGAGCCGGGGAGCTGTTTTTT

J: TRBJ2-5
V: TRBV2
size: -
D: -
CDR3: CASSGYGETQYF
DNA: TGTGCCAGCAGTGGGTACGGAGAGACCCAGTACTTC

J: TRBJ2-7
V: TRBV5-1
size: few
D: -
CDR3: CASSLVGGDYEQYF
DNA: TGCGCCAGCAGCTTGGTGGGGGGAGACTACGAGCAGTACTTC

J: TRBJ1-6
V: TRBV4-2
size: -
D: -
CDR3: CASSRDPGQGAPLHF
DNA: TGTGCCAGCAGCCGGGATCCCGGCCAAGGGGCACCCCTCCACTTT

J: TRBJ2-1
V: TRBV5-4
size: -
D: -
CDR3: CASTGSSYNEQFF
DNA: TGTGCCAGTACAGGGAGCTCCTACAATGAGCAGTTCTTC

J: TRBJ1-2
V: TRBV7-9
size: few
D: TRBD1
CDR3: CSSSYLFRDSESFYGYTF
DNA: TGTTCCAGCAGCTACCTATTTAGGGACAGTGAATCCTTCTATGGCTACACCTTC

J: TRBJ2-3
V: TRBV5-1
size: -
D: TRBD1
CDR3: CASSLSGTGADTQYF
DNA: TGCGCCAGCAGCTTGTCAGGGACAGGGGCCGATACGCAGTATTTT